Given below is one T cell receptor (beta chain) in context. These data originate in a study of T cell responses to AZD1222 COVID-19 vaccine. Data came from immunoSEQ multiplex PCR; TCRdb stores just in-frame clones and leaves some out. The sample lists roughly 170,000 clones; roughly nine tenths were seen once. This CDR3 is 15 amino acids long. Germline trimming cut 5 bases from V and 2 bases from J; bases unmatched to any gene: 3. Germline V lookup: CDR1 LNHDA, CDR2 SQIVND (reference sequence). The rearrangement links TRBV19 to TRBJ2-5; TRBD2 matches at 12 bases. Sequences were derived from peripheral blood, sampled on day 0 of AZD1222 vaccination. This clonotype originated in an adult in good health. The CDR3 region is CASSLAGGPQETQYF. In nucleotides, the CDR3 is TGTGCCAGTAGTCTAGCGGGAGGGCCGCAAGAGACCCAGTACTTC.